These 20 T cell receptor beta chains share one sample of origin, sequenced in a study of high-grade serous ovarian cancer treatment subgroups. The protocol was immunoSEQ multiplex PCR, while the TCRdb copy is restricted to in-frame clones and leaves out a portion. The table has around 9,000 clones, approximately 90% seen once. Tumor samples were obtained before definitive surgery or chemotherapy. The sequencing sample was made of tumor tissue. The receptors come from a human donor with high-grade serous ovarian cancer.

This chain joins TRBV19 and TRBJ1-5, with TRBD1 matching over 8 bases. The germline CDR1 and CDR2 sequences are LNHDA and SQIVND (reference sequence). This CDR3 has 15 residues. Trimming removed 5 bases from V and 3 bases from J; junction bases left unmatched: 6. DNA for the CDR3: TGTGCCAGTAGTGTTACAGGGGGTATCAATCAGCCCCAGCATTTT. Protein product: CASSVTGGINQPQHF.

The chain has TRBV6-4 and TRBJ1-2, with D possibly TRBD1 on 5 matching bases. The length of the CDR3 is 15 residues. Germline CDR1 reads MRHNA; CDR2 reads SNTAGT. V was shortened by 3 bases and J by 7 bases, with 18 bases between the two germline ends. The CDR3 region is CASSETPQGMGGYTF. DNA of the CDR3: TGTGCCAGCAGTGAGACCCCCCAGGGAATGGGTGGCTACACCTTC.

J is TRBJ2-1 and V is TRBV28, with D perhaps matching TRBD1 (5 bases). Germline-derived CDR1 and CDR2 are MDHEN and SYDVKM. The CDR3 length is 17 residues. V was clipped by 2 bases and J by 4 bases, with 18 bases between them. This CDR3 reads CASSLVTAKFLYNEQFF. In DNA, the CDR3 is TGTGCCAGCAGTTTAGTGACAGCGAAGTTCTTATACAATGAGCAGTTCTTC. The full variable domain, rest sourced from reference TRBV28 and TRBJ2-1, is DVKVTQSSRYLVKRTGEKVFLECVQDMDHENMFWYRQDPGLGLRLIYFSYDVKMKEKGDIPEGYSVSREKKERFSLILESASTNQTSMYLCASSLVTAKFLYNEQFFGPGTRLTVL.

This chain links TRBV2 with TRBJ2-2, with TRBD1 as a possible D gene (5 bases). Germline V CDR1 and CDR2: SNHLY, FYNNEI. This CDR3 has 19 residues. V lost 1 base, J lost 4 bases, and 22 bases lay in between. The CDR3 DNA follows: TGTGCCAGCAGTGAAGAATGGCCGTCCTCGGCAGGGCCCACCGGGGAGCTGTTTTTT. This codes for CASSEEWPSSAGPTGELFF.

The chain couples TRBV6-4 to TRBJ2-7; D remains unclear. CDR3 length: 12 amino acids. From germline, CDR1 is MRHNA and CDR2 SNTAGT. The ends were cut back, 4 bases at V and 2 bases at J, with 6 bases in the middle. The CDR3 is CASSAVPYEQYF. The CDR3 DNA sequence: TGTGCCAGCAGTGCCGTCCCCTACGAGCAGTACTTC.

This clone was observed a handful of times. The J gene is TRBJ2-7, the V gene TRBV11-2; no clear D gene. V gave up 5 bases and J gave up 2 bases, with 13 bases separating them. Germline CDR1 is SGHAT and CDR2 is FQNNGV. The CDR3 runs to 14 residues. As DNA, the CDR3 is TGTGCCAGCAGCCCGGCCTCTATCACCTACGAGCAGTACTTC. Amino acid sequence: CASSPASITYEQYF.

The chain's CDR3 is CAWSGTNRNQPQHF. The CDR3 region has the DNA TGTGCCTGGAGTGGAACAAATAGGAATCAGCCCCAGCATTTT. J is TRBJ1-5 and V is TRBV30; no reliable D call. Trimming cost V 1 base and J 4 bases, with 11 bases left between them. This CDR3 has 14 residues. The germline V gene encodes CDR1 GTSNPN and CDR2 SVGIG (reference sequence).

This chain uses TRBV5-1 with TRBJ1-1; possible D gene TRBD1, 6 bases. Trimming took off 0 bases at V and 1 base at J, with 13 bases between the two ends. This CDR3 is 16 amino acids long. Germline CDR1 SGHRS, CDR2 YFSETQ. CDR3 coding DNA: TGCGCCAGCAGCTTGGGACGGGGGCCGGAGAACACTGAAGCTTTCTTT. Translation gives CASSLGRGPENTEAFF.

The chain employs TRBV20-1 and TRBJ2-1, with D uncertain. V gave up 3 bases and J gave up 7 bases, with 7 bases separating them. This CDR3 is 11 amino acids long. Germline V gene data show CDR1 as DFQATT and CDR2 as SNEGSKA (reference sequence). The CDR3 reads CSASDGNEQFF. The CDR3 DNA sequence: TGCAGTGCTAGCGATGGGAATGAGCAGTTCTTC.

The chain carries TRBV9 and TRBJ2-1; 10 nucleotides match TRBD2. Germline CDR1 SGDLS, CDR2 YYNGEE. V lost 0 bases to trimming and J lost 10 bases; unmatched junction nucleotides: 7. The CDR3 totals 15 residues. The CDR3 sequence: CASSVVPSGGREQFF. The CDR3 bases are TGTGCCAGCAGCGTAGTCCCTAGCGGGGGAAGGGAGCAGTTCTTC.

The CDR3, as DNA: TGTGCCAGCAGCGCCGGGGACAGGATATACGAGCAGTACTTC. It is translated as CASSAGDRIYEQYF. The chain has TRBV9 and TRBJ2-7; 8 positions agree with TRBD1. Unmatched junction bases numbered 6, after V lost 3 bases and J lost 4 bases. Per the germline V gene, CDR1 is SGDLS and CDR2 is YYNGEE. The CDR3 spans 14 residues.

The gene calls are TRBV28 and TRBJ1-2; TRBD1 matches at 8 bases. Germline V lookup: CDR1 MDHEN, CDR2 SYDVKM. The trim removed 7 bases at V and 4 bases at J, leaving 5 bases unmatched. There are 13 residues in the CDR3. The CDR3 DNA is TGTGCCAGCACCGTGGACAGGGCCTATGGCTACACCTTC. Translating gives CASTVDRAYGYTF.

The V call is TRBV10-3, the J call TRBJ2-3; TRBD2 matches 8 bases. The germline CDR1 and CDR2 sequences are ENHRY and SYGVKD. V lost 8 bases and J lost 4; bases outside the gene matches: 5. The CDR3 has 13 residues. CDR3 nucleotide sequence: TGTGCCATCGCGGGAGGTGGGGCAGATACGCAGTATTTT. Its translation: CAIAGGGADTQYF.

The chain couples TRBV6-1 to TRBJ2-5; 7 positions match TRBD2. The end of the DNA fits TRBJ2-7 better, so the J call may be wrong. Germline assignment: CDR1 MNHNS and CDR2 SASEGT. The CDR3 is 14 amino acids. CDR3 loop: CASTLGRGAYEQYF. CDR3 in DNA: TGTGCCAGCACCTTGGGGAGGGGAGCCTACGAGCAGTACTTC.

V is TRBV11-2 and J is TRBJ2-2; maybe TRBD2 (6 bases). The ends were cut back, 3 bases at V and 7 bases at J, with 12 bases in the middle. There are 14 residues in the CDR3. The germline V gene encodes CDR1 SGHAT and CDR2 FQNNGV. The CDR3: CASSLGAGSGELFF. DNA of the CDR3: TGTGCCAGCAGCTTGGGTGCGGGGAGCGGGGAGCTGTTTTTT.

The chain couples TRBV19 to TRBJ1-4; 8 positions agree with TRBD1. CDR3 size: 14 residues. Germline loops: CDR1 LNHDA, CDR2 SQIVND (reference sequence). J gave up 2 bases and V 5 bases, and 1 base lay outside the gene matches. CDR3 DNA: TGTGCCAGTAGTCAGGGGGCGACTAATGAAAAACTGTTTTTT. This codes for CASSQGATNEKLFF.

The chain uses TRBV28 and TRBJ2-1, with TRBD2 matching 9 bases. The ends lost 2 bases at V and 3 bases at J; junction bases unmatched: 2. Germline V gene data show CDR1 as MDHEN and CDR2 as SYDVKM. The CDR3 is made up of 15 amino acids. CDR3 in DNA: TGTGCCAGCAGTTTACCAGCGGGAGGCTACAATGAGCAGTTCTTC. It encodes CASSLPAGGYNEQFF.

This clone has more than one count but fewer than ten. The rearrangement joins TRBV30 to TRBJ1-1; 9 nucleotides line up with TRBD1. There are 13 residues in the CDR3. V lost 2 bases and J lost 4; bases outside the gene matches: 2. Per germline, CDR1 GTSNPN and CDR2 SVGIG (reference sequence). CDR3 region: CAWSTTGGTEAFF. The CDR3 nucleotides are TGTGCCTGGAGTACGACAGGGGGCACTGAAGCTTTCTTT.

The chain joins TRBV4-2 to TRBJ2-2, with 8 bases identical to TRBD2. V shed 3 bases and J 6 bases; nucleotides not matched to a gene: 6. The CDR3 runs 15 residues. CDR1 is LGHNA, CDR2 YNFKEQ, per germline. The CDR3 region is CASSHSGITAGELFF. The CDR3 region has the DNA TGTGCCAGCAGCCATAGCGGGATTACCGCCGGGGAGCTGTTTTTT.

V is TRBV20-1 and J is TRBJ2-7; 8 nucleotides align to TRBD1. Germline V lookup: CDR1 DFQATT, CDR2 SNEGSKA (reference sequence). The V gene end was trimmed by 6 bases and the J gene end by 6 bases; junction bases not matched to a gene: 4. The CDR3 covers 11 residues. The CDR3, as DNA: TGCAGTGCCTTGACAGGGGCCGAGCAGTACTTC. Translation: CSALTGAEQYF.